The 17 T cell receptor beta chains presented below share a single source sample, sequenced in a study of blood T cell repertoires in COVID-19. The data were produced by immunoSEQ multiplex PCR, yet TCRdb's version contains in-frame clones alone and is incomplete. The profile shows 280,000 or so clones, around 88% of them singletons. Sequenced sample: PBMCs or T cells enriched from blood (not recorded which). These TCRs come from a woman between 35 and 50 years old who had recovered from COVID-19.

The chain uses TRBV5-4 and TRBJ2-3; D gene uncertain. CDR1 is SGHNT, CDR2 YYREEE, per germline (reference sequence). V was clipped by 4 bases and J by 1 base, with 16 bases between them. The CDR3 is 16 residues long. The CDR3 loop reads CASSPPGAERTDTQYF. The DNA for the CDR3 is TGTGCCAGCAGCCCCCCCGGTGCGGAGCGCACAGATACGCAGTATTTT.

V and J are TRBV19 and TRBJ1-1; possibly TRBD1 for D (6 bases). This CDR3 is built from 13 residues. Between the trimmed V and J ends, which lost 5 bases and 3 bases, there was a span of 10 bases. The germline CDR1 and CDR2 sequences are LNHDA and SQIVND (reference sequence). Here the CDR3 DNA reads TGTGCCAGTAGTTTTTACAGGGACACTGAAGCTTTCTTT. Translating it yields CASSFYRDTEAFF.

This clone was picked up a small number of times. The chain couples TRBV24-1 to TRBJ2-5, with 7 bases fitting TRBD1. V was pared by 6 bases and J by 1 base, with 4 bases of the junction left unmatched. This CDR3 is 14 amino acids long. Germline V gives CDR1 KGHDR, CDR2 SFDVKD. The CDR3 region has the DNA TGTGCCACCAGTCGGGCAGGGGGCCAAGAGACCCAGTACTTC. Amino acids: CATSRAGGQETQYF.

The CDR3: CASSQESSGWVDTQYF. CDR3 nucleotides: TGCGCCAGCAGCCAGGAATCTAGCGGGTGGGTGGATACGCAGTATTTT. This chain uses TRBV4-1 with TRBJ2-3, with TRBD2 matching 8 bases. Germline V CDR1 and CDR2: MGHRA, YSYEKL. The trim removed 3 bases at V and 6 bases at J, leaving 11 bases unmatched. CDR3 length: 16 amino acids.

The chain links TRBV19 to TRBJ2-1; 14 nucleotides match TRBD2. This CDR3 is 16 amino acids long. The V gene's germline CDR1 is LNHDA and CDR2 SQIVND (reference sequence). Trimming took 5 bases from V and 7 from J; bases not matched to a gene: 7. CDR3 sequence reads: CASSLTGTSGSNEQFF. Here the CDR3 DNA reads TGTGCCAGTAGTCTGACCGGGACTAGCGGGAGTAATGAGCAGTTCTTC. Complete variable domain (other parts from reference TRBV19 and TRBJ2-1): DGGITQSPKYLFRKEGQNVTLSCEQNLNHDAMYWYRQDPGQGLRLIYYSQIVNDFQKGDIAEGYSVSREKKESFPLTVTSAQKNPTAFYLCASSLTGTSGSNEQFFGPGTRLTVL.

The chain is built from TRBV24-1 and TRBJ1-2, with D hard to call. The V end was cut by 4 bases, the J end by 2 bases, with 10 bases between. From germline, CDR1 is KGHDR and CDR2 SFDVKD. This CDR3 has 14 amino acids. As DNA, the CDR3 is TGTGCCACCAGTGACCATACAGAAAACTATGGCTACACCTTC. Amino acid sequence: CATSDHTENYGYTF.

The V and J genes are TRBV20-1 and TRBJ2-7; 7 bases line up with TRBD1. The germline CDR1 and CDR2 sequences are DFQATT and SNEGSKA (reference sequence). V was clipped by 6 bases and J by 6 bases; unmatched bases: 5. The CDR3 is made up of 11 amino acids. The CDR3 sequence is CSARQGFEQYF. DNA of the CDR3: TGCAGTGCCAGACAGGGCTTCGAGCAGTACTTC.

The chain carries TRBV19 and TRBJ1-2; 8 bases align to TRBD1. Germline values: CDR1 LNHDA, CDR2 SQIVND (reference sequence). This CDR3 spans 14 amino acids. V shed 6 bases and J 4 bases; nucleotides not matched to a gene: 7. CDR3 residues: CASSPWGQVYGYTF. CDR3 DNA sequence: TGTGCCAGTAGCCCTTGGGGACAGGTCTATGGCTACACCTTC.

This chain links TRBV4-3 with TRBJ2-1; D might be TRBD2 (5 bases). The CDR3 spans 13 residues. The ends were cut back, 4 bases at V and 8 bases at J, with 12 bases in the middle. Germline V gives CDR1 LGHNA, CDR2 YSLEER. The CDR3 sequence: CASSRRHSDEQFF. Here the CDR3 DNA reads TGCGCCAGCAGCCGCAGACATAGCGATGAGCAGTTCTTC.

This clone occurred once. The J gene is TRBJ1-6, the V gene TRBV28; the D gene is possibly TRBD1 (6 bases). Trimming left V 4 bases short and J 7 bases short, with 11 bases between. This CDR3 region has 14 residues. CDR1 and CDR2 (germline): MDHEN, SYDVKM. The CDR3 DNA follows: TGTGCCAGCAGTTCGGGGGGCTGGAATTCACCCCTCCACTTT. It encodes CASSSGGWNSPLHF. Looking up the rest from reference TRBV28 and TRBJ1-6 gives the full variable domain: DVKVTQSSRYLVKRTGEKVFLECVQDMDHENMFWYRQDPGLGLRLIYFSYDVKMKEKGDIPEGYSVSREKKERFSLILESASTNQTSMYLCASSSGGWNSPLHFGNGTRLTVT.

This clone was observed once. As DNA, the CDR3 is TGTGCCAGCAGCGTGTTGACAGGAAACACCATATATTTT. Amino acids: CASSVLTGNTIYF. This sequence joins TRBV9 and TRBJ1-3; D unresolved. Germline V gene lookup returns CDR1 SGDLS and CDR2 YYNGEE. The CDR3 length is 13 residues. Trimming stripped 2 bases from V and 4 bases from J, with 7 bases between.

This chain connects TRBV6-5 to TRBJ2-7; TRBD1 agrees at 10 bases. From germline, CDR1 is MNHEY and CDR2 SVGAGI. The V gene end was trimmed by 6 bases and the J gene end by 7 bases; junction bases not matched to a gene: 6. This CDR3 spans 13 amino acids. CDR3: CASRGQGYGEQYF. CDR3 DNA: TGTGCCAGCAGGGGACAGGGGTACGGGGAGCAGTACTTC.

The count of this clone is one. The gene calls are TRBV6-5 and TRBJ1-5, with D possibly being TRBD1 (6 bases). The V end was cut by 9 bases, the J end by 7 bases, with 19 bases between. The germline gives CDR1 MNHEY, CDR2 SVGAGI. CDR3 length equals 14 residues. The CDR3, as DNA: TGTGCCAGTTCAACGGACAGTCGCCCACAGCCCCAGCATTTT. Translation gives CASSTDSRPQPQHF.

The V and J genes are TRBV10-3 and TRBJ2-2, with 10 nucleotides matching TRBD2. Germline loops: CDR1 ENHRY, CDR2 SYGVKD. V gave up 0 bases and J gave up 5 bases; unmatched junction bases: 3. The CDR3 is 16 amino acids. The CDR3 DNA reads TGTGCCATCAGTGAGTCCACTAGCGGGGCTACCGGGGAGCTGTTTTTT. It codes for CAISESTSGATGELFF.

This chain connects TRBV6-2 or TRBV6-3 to TRBJ2-2; D gene ambiguous. The CDR3 runs to 13 residues. Germline CDR1 and CDR2: MNHEY and SVGEGT. Trimming stripped 6 bases from V and 7 bases from J, with 12 bases between. Here the CDR3 reads CASSHLEVGELFF. CDR3 in DNA: TGTGCCAGCAGCCACTTAGAAGTCGGGGAGCTGTTTTTT.

J is TRBJ2-7 and V is TRBV7-2, with a possible D match to TRBD2 (5 bases). The CDR3 sequence is 14 residues long. V was clipped by 1 base and J by 5 bases, with 12 bases between them. The germline V gene encodes CDR1 SGHTA and CDR2 FQGNSA. The CDR3 spells CASSLVLSGHEQYF. The CDR3 coding sequence is TGTGCCAGCAGCTTAGTCCTCAGCGGCCACGAGCAGTACTTC. Based on the CDR3 plus reference TRBV7-2 and TRBJ2-7, the full variable domain is GAGVSQSPSNKVTEKGKDVELRCDPISGHTALYWYRQSLGQGLEFLIYFQGNSAPDKSGLPSDRFSAERTGGSVSTLTIQRTQQEDSAVYLCASSLVLSGHEQYFGPGTRLTVT.

The CDR3 reads CASSSRQGVSGNTIYF. The CDR3 DNA reads as TGTGCCAGCAGCTCCCGACAGGGGGTCTCGGGAAACACCATATATTTT. The V call is TRBV7-4, the J call TRBJ1-3, with TRBD1 matching over 9 bases. Germline V gene data show CDR1 as SGHVT and CDR2 as SQSDAQ. V dropped 4 bases and J dropped 4; count of bases not matched to a gene: 8. The CDR3 extends over 16 amino acids.